This paragraph covers one TCR beta chain sequence. The germline V gene has CDR1 SGHAT and CDR2 FQNNGV. This CDR3 contains 15 residues. V dropped 1 base and J dropped 2 bases, with 11 bases sitting between them. The assay was immunoSEQ multiplex PCR, and TCRdb's table has in-frame clones only and misses some. The sample has 55,000 to 75,000 clones, roughly 84% seen once. The data are from a study of OX40 agonist ivuxolimab in advanced cancers. This specimen was CD4+ or CD8+ T cells sorted from blood, taken in a trial of the OX40 agonist ivuxolimab. This chain connects TRBV11-2 to TRBJ1-1; D is perhaps TRBD1 (6 bases). The sequence derives from an adult with an advanced solid tumor such as melanoma, head and neck, liver or kidney cancer. CDR3 sequence: CASSLVGALNTEAFF. The CDR3 DNA sequence: TGTGCCAGCAGCTTAGTGGGGGCCCTTAACACTGAAGCTTTCTTT.